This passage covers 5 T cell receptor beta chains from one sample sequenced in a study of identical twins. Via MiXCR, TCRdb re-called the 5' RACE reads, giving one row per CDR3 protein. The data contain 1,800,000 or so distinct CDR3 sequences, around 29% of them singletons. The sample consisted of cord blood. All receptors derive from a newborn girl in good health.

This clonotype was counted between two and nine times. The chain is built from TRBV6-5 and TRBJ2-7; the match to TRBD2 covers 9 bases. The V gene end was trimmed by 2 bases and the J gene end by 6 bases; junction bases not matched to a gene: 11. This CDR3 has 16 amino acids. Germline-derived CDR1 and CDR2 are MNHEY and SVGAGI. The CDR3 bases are TGTGCCAGCAGTTACGAAGCGGGAGGTCGACCCACCGAGCAGTACTTC. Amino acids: CASSYEAGGRPTEQYF.

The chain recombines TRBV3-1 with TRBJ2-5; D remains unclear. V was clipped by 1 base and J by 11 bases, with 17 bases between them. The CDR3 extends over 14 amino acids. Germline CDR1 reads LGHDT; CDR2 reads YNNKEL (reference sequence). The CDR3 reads CASSQVRQSSEQYF. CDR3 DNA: TGTGCCAGCAGCCAAGTGCGTCAGTCATCAGAGCAGTACTTC.

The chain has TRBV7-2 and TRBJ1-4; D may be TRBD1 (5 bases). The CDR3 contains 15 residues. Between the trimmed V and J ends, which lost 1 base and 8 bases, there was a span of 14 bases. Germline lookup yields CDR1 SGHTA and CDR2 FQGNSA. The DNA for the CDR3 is TGTGCCAGCAGCTTAGGGGCAGGGAGAAAGGAAAAACTGTTTTTT. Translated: CASSLGAGRKEKLFF. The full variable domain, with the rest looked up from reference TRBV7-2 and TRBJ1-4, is GAGVSQSPSNKVTEKGKDVELRCDPISGHTALYWYRQSLGQGLEFLIYFQGNSAPDKSGLPSDRFSAERTGGSVSTLTIQRTQQEDSAVYLCASSLGAGRKEKLFFGSGTQLSVL.

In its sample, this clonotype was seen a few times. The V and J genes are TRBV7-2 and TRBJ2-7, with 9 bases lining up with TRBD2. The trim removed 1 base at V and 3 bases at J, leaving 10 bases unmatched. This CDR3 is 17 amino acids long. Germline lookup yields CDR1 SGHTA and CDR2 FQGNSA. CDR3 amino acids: CASSLGGGGSEVYEQYF. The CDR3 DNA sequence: TGTGCCAGCAGCTTAGGCGGGGGGGGATCGGAAGTCTACGAGCAGTACTTC.

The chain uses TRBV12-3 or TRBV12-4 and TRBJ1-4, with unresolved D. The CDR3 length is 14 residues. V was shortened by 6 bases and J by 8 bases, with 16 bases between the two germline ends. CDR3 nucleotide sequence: TGTGCCAGCAGCCCGAACCGGGCAAAAGAAAAACTGTTTTTT. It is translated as CASSPNRAKEKLFF.